This TCR beta chain stems from a study of cytomegalovirus exposure and HLA in healthy donors. Donors likely had unrecorded immune exposures despite being nominally healthy when sampled. Remarks on this clone: Antigen unknown.

PCR was performed using 60 Vbeta and 13 Jbeta primers. Generated by immunoSEQ multiplex PCR, the TCRdb table keeps only in-frame clones and is missing some. The sample holds under 200,000 clones, 75% to 90% seen once. Notes on the study in general: A later look showed TCR association rates differing by HLA locus, highest for DRB1 and lowest for HLA-C.

The receptor was derived from a woman between 45 and 65 years old in good health and CMV-seropositive. Sequencing used PBMCs.

The CDR3 DNA is TGTGCCAGCAAAGACCCCGGCAGGGGGCGGACCGGGGAGCTGTTTTTT. Translated, it gives CASKDPGRGRTGELFF. The genes are TRBV5-4 and TRBJ2-2; TRBD1 matches 8 bases. V gave up 6 bases and J gave up 5 bases; unmatched junction bases: 12. This CDR3 has 16 amino acids. Looked up from germline, CDR1 is SGHNT and CDR2 is YYREEE (reference sequence).